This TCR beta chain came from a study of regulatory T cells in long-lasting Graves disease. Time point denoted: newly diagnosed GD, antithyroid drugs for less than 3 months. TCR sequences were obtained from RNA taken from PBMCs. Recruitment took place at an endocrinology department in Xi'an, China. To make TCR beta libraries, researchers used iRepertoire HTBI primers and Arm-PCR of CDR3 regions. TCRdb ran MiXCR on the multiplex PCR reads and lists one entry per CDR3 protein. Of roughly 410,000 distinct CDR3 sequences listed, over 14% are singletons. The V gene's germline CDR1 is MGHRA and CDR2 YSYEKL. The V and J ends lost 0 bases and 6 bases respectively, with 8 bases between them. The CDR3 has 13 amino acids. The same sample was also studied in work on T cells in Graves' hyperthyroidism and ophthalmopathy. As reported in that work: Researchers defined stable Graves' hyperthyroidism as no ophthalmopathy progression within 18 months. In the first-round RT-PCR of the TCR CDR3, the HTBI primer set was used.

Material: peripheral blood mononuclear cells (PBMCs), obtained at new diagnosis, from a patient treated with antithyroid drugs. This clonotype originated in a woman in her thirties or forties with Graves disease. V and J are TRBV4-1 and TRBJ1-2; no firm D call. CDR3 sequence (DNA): TGCGCCAGCAGCCAAGAAATAGGAGATGGCTACACCTTC. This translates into CASSQEIGDGYTF.